This is a list of T cell receptor beta chains from one sample in a study of early stage breast cancer tumors. Profiled with immunoSEQ multiplex PCR; TCRdb holds only in-frame clones, not every one. The repertoire consists of roughly 30,000 clones, with just under 85% occurring once and the leading ten covering about a tenth. Sequencing was done on a sample of blood. The receptors here all came from a person in their fifties with breast cancer. Both conserved end residues are part of each CDR3. The order of the fields is V gene, D gene, clone size, J gene, CDR3 protein, CDR3 DNA. D genes are given only for firm matches. Expanded clones get a size class; other rows say once, few or many, or leave the size out.

TRBV5-4	NA	NA	TRBJ2-7	CASSLKFDAYEQYF	TGTGCCAGCAGCTTGAAGTTCGACGCCTACGAGCAGTACTTC
TRBV13	NA	NA	TRBJ2-1	CASSPPAGALFF	TGTGCCAGCAGCCCCCCCGCGGGGGCGCTCTTCTTC
TRBV18	NA	once	TRBJ2-7	CASSPVGGYEQYF	TGTGCCAGCTCACCAGTTGGGGGGTACGAGCAGTACTTC
TRBV19	NA	NA	TRBJ1-4	CASKLTADNEKLFF	TGTGCCAGTAAGCTGACAGCCGATAATGAAAAACTGTTTTTT
TRBV11-2	NA	NA	TRBJ2-5	CASSYQETQYF	TGTGCCAGCAGCTATCAAGAGACCCAGTACTTC
TRBV7-9	NA	NA	TRBJ1-5	CASSSGRDGAYSNQPQHF	TGTGCCAGCAGCTCTGGCAGGGACGGGGCCTATAGCAATCAGCCCCAGCATTTT
TRBV5-1	TRBD1	NA	TRBJ1-6	CASSVEGQGGSPLHF	TGCGCCAGCAGCGTTGAGGGACAGGGAGGTTCACCCCTCCACTTT
TRBV27	TRBD2	NA	TRBJ2-1	CASTSPRGTGLAGQTYNEQFF	TGTGCCAGCACTTCCCCCAGAGGGACGGGACTAGCGGGGCAGACCTACAATGAGCAGTTCTTC
TRBV5-1	TRBD2	NA	TRBJ2-1	CASRGLAGATMRNSSYNEQFF	TGCGCCAGCAGGGGACTAGCGGGGGCAACAATGCGCAATAGCTCCTACAATGAGCAGTTCTTC
TRBV9	NA	NA	TRBJ2-3	CASSGHTDTQYF	TGTGCCAGCAGCGGCCATACAGATACGCAGTATTTT
TRBV4-1	NA	NA	TRBJ2-7	CASSQDLLGIRQYF	TGCGCCAGCAGCCAAGATCTTCTGGGAATAAGGCAGTACTTC
TRBV7-6	TRBD2	NA	TRBJ2-1	CASSWGLAGTVGNEQFF	TGTGCCAGCAGCTGGGGACTAGCGGGGACGGTTGGTAATGAGCAGTTCTTC
TRBV14	TRBD2	NA	TRBJ2-2	CASGLAGVGTGELFF	TGTGCCAGCGGACTAGCGGGAGTGGGGACCGGGGAGCTGTTTTTT
TRBV21-1	NA	NA	TRBJ2-2	CASSGLAGGANTGELFF	TGTGCCAGCAGCGGACTAGCGGGAGGCGCGAACACCGGGGAGCTGTTTTTT
TRBV7-3	TRBD2	NA	TRBJ2-1	CASSPLAGVEDEQFF	TGTGCCAGCAGCCCGCTAGCGGGGGTTGAAGATGAGCAGTTCTTC
TRBV9	NA	NA	TRBJ2-7	CASSVDPGLAYEQYF	TGTGCCAGCAGCGTAGATCCAGGGCTAGCGTACGAGCAGTACTTC
TRBV4-2	NA	NA	TRBJ2-3	CASSQGLAVSTDTQYF	TGTGCCAGCAGTCAGGGACTGGCGGTAAGCACAGATACGCAGTATTTT
TRBV5-1	TRBD1	once	TRBJ1-6	CASSLAGQGLSPLHF	TGCGCCAGCAGCTTGGCCGGACAGGGCTTATCACCCCTCCACTTT
TRBV30	TRBD2	NA	TRBJ2-1	CAWRDLAGVPYSYNEQFF	TGTGCCTGGAGAGACCTAGCGGGAGTTCCCTACTCCTACAATGAGCAGTTCTTC
TRBV7-3	NA	NA	TRBJ2-2	CASSLIRRRQGNTGELFF	TGTGCCAGCAGCTTAATTAGGCGAAGGCAGGGAAACACCGGGGAGCTGTTTTTT
TRBV9	TRBD1	NA	TRBJ2-1	CASSAYGTGANEQFF	TGTGCCAGCAGCGCATATGGGACAGGGGCGAATGAGCAGTTCTTC
TRBV27	NA	few	TRBJ1-1	CASSLNGLRTEAFF	TGTGCCAGCAGTTTGAACGGCCTGAGGACTGAAGCTTTCTTT
TRBV4-2	TRBD2	NA	TRBJ2-1	CASSQGLAGAYNEQFF	TGTGCCAGCAGCCAAGGGCTAGCGGGAGCTTACAATGAGCAGTTCTTC
TRBV9	TRBD2	once	TRBJ2-3	CASSVVPSGADTQYF	TGTGCCAGCAGCGTAGTGCCTAGCGGGGCAGATACGCAGTATTTT
TRBV7-6	NA	NA	TRBJ1-1	CASSSVVTEAFF	TGTGCCAGCAGCTCGGTTGTCACTGAAGCTTTCTTT
TRBV5-4	NA	NA	TRBJ2-5	CASSPGTSQETQYF	TGTGCCAGCAGCCCCGGGACCTCTCAAGAGACCCAGTACTTC
TRBV5-1	TRBD1	NA	TRBJ2-5	CASSSAYRGRFETQYF	TGCGCCAGCAGCTCCGCTTACAGGGGGCGTTTTGAGACCCAGTACTTC
TRBV27	NA	NA	TRBJ2-1	CASSLLAGQYNEQFF	TGTGCCAGCAGTTTATTGGCGGGGCAGTACAATGAGCAGTTCTTC
TRBV6-1	NA	NA	TRBJ1-2	CATQGAGDYGYTF	TGTGCCACTCAAGGGGCAGGGGACTATGGCTACACCTTC
TRBV27	NA	NA	TRBJ2-2	CASRSGTGELFF	TGTGCCAGCAGAAGCGGGACCGGGGAGCTGTTTTTT
TRBV19	NA	medium-sized	TRBJ1-6	CASSQGTSSPLHF	TGTGCCAGTAGTCAGGGGACATCTTCACCCCTCCACTTT
TRBV6-1	NA	NA	TRBJ2-7	CASSLGARSYEQYF	TGTGCCAGCAGCCTGGGGGCTCGGTCCTACGAGCAGTACTTC
TRBV6-5	TRBD2	NA	TRBJ2-3	CASSRLAGVSDTQYF	TGTGCCAGCAGCCGACTAGCGGGGGTTTCAGATACGCAGTATTTT
TRBV4-3	NA	medium-sized	TRBJ2-7	CASSLERRPIYEQYF	TGCGCCAGCAGCTTAGAGCGAAGACCTATCTACGAGCAGTACTTC
TRBV5-1	NA	once	TRBJ2-7	CASSRTGVGSEQYF	TGCGCCAGCAGCCGGACCGGGGTTGGATCCGAGCAGTACTTC
TRBV13	TRBD2	NA	TRBJ2-6	CASSQLAGRLGANVLTF	TGTGCCAGCAGCCAGCTAGCGGGAAGGCTTGGGGCCAACGTCCTGACTTTC
TRBV25-1	TRBD1	NA	TRBJ2-3	CASSEYRGDRVTDTQYF	TGTGCCAGCAGTGAATATCGGGGAGACAGGGTAACAGATACGCAGTATTTT
TRBV18	NA	NA	TRBJ2-3	CASSPQRSTDTQYF	TGTGCCAGCTCACCCCAGCGGAGCACAGATACGCAGTATTTT
TRBV5-6	NA	NA	TRBJ1-4	CASSLGQLNEKLFF	TGTGCCAGCAGCTTGGGACAGCTGAATGAAAAACTGTTTTTT
TRBV10-1	NA	NA	TRBJ2-7	CASSESGVYEQYF	TGCGCCAGCAGTGAGTCAGGGGTCTACGAGCAGTACTTC
TRBV18	NA	once	TRBJ1-5	CASSPDKGGPPTSNQPQHF	TGTGCCAGCTCACCAGATAAGGGTGGCCCTCCAACTAGCAATCAGCCCCAGCATTTT
TRBV5-1	NA	NA	TRBJ1-4	CASSLDPRSEKLFF	TGCGCCAGCAGCTTGGACCCGAGGAGCGAAAAACTGTTTTTT
TRBV19	TRBD2	NA	TRBJ2-5	CASSTGTSGAEYF	TGTGCCAGTAGTACAGGGACTAGCGGGGCGGAGTACTTC
TRBV5-6	TRBD1	NA	TRBJ1-2	CASSLYDREYGYTF	TGTGCCAGCAGCTTGTATGACAGGGAATATGGCTACACCTTC
TRBV21-1	NA	NA	TRBJ2-5	CASRGVGAMYF	TGTGCCAGTCGAGGGGTTGGGGCAATGTACTTC
TRBV27	TRBD1	NA	TRBJ1-4	CASSSTGARGNEKLFF	TGTGCCAGCAGTTCGACAGGGGCGCGTGGTAATGAAAAACTGTTTTTT
TRBV6-4	NA	NA	TRBJ2-2	CASSDSTANTGELFF	TGTGCCAGCAGTGACTCGACAGCGAACACCGGGGAGCTGTTTTTT
TRBV7-3	TRBD2	once	TRBJ2-1	CASSLRGLAGYNEQFF	TGTGCCAGCAGCTTAAGGGGACTAGCGGGATACAATGAGCAGTTCTTC
TRBV5-6	TRBD2	NA	TRBJ2-6	CASSPLAGGTTVLTF	TGTGCCAGCAGCCCTCTCGCGGGGGGGACCACTGTCCTGACTTTC
TRBV5-1	NA	few	TRBJ1-2	CASSLEGVTYGYTF	TGCGCCAGCAGCTTGGAAGGGGTCACCTATGGCTACACCTTC
TRBV9	TRBD2	NA	TRBJ2-2	CASSVELAGVTGELFF	TGTGCCAGCAGCGTAGAACTAGCGGGAGTCACCGGGGAGCTGTTTTTT
TRBV5-1	TRBD2	NA	TRBJ2-1	CASSPELSGGIAEQFF	TGCGCCAGCAGCCCGGAACTTAGCGGGGGGATAGCTGAGCAGTTCTTC
TRBV4-1	NA	NA	TRBJ1-2	CASAILGFLGYGYTF	TGCGCCAGCGCGATCCTCGGGTTTCTCGGCTATGGCTACACCTTC
TRBV7-2	NA	NA	TRBJ2-7	CASSLLDRSRSYEQYF	TGTGCCAGCAGCCTCCTAGACAGGAGTAGGTCCTACGAGCAGTACTTC
TRBV9	NA	NA	TRBJ2-7	CASSVGLANSYEQYF	TGTGCCAGCAGCGTAGGCCTAGCGAATTCCTACGAGCAGTACTTC
TRBV5-1	NA	once	TRBJ2-3	CASSQGHGPSTDTQYF	TGCGCCAGCAGCCAAGGGCATGGACCCAGCACAGATACGCAGTATTTT
TRBV5-1	NA	NA	TRBJ2-1	CASSFDLLGGGDEQFF	TGCGCCAGCAGCTTCGATCTCTTGGGGGGGGGCGATGAGCAGTTCTTC
TRBV20-1	NA	NA	TRBJ1-2	CSARGAGKATF	TGCAGTGCTAGAGGAGCAGGGAAGGCCACCTTC
TRBV10-3	NA	few	TRBJ1-1	CAIGQDVNTEAFF	TGTGCCATCGGGCAGGATGTGAACACTGAAGCTTTCTTT
TRBV5-1	NA	NA	TRBJ2-3	CASSLSGEADTQYF	TGCGCCAGCAGCTTGTCCGGGGAAGCAGATACGCAGTATTTT